The 5 T cell receptor beta chains below all came from one sample that was sequenced in a study of Ad26.COV2.S vaccination and SARS-CoV-2 variants. Data came from immunoSEQ multiplex PCR; TCRdb stores just in-frame clones and leaves some out. Of about 440,000 clones listed, 80% to 95% are singletons. As to treatment: over 15 received Ad26.COV2.S at low or high dose, single or two shots; roughly five received placebo; per-sample allocation not given. Material that was analyzed had been drawn on day 63 after the first vaccine or placebo injection. The source material was peripheral blood, sampled in a trial of Ad26.COV2.S vaccine versus placebo. Receptors originate from a person between 18 and 65 years old who received the Ad26.COV2.S COVID-19 vaccine or a placebo.

The chain couples TRBV7-9 to TRBJ1-1; D is uncertain. Trimming took 3 bases from V and 8 from J, leaving 7 bases between them. Germline CDR1 is SEHNR and CDR2 is FQNEAQ (reference sequence). The CDR3 is 11 residues long. The CDR3 reads CASSLVFEAFF. CDR3 coding DNA: TGTGCCAGCAGCTTGGTATTCGAAGCTTTCTTT.

V usage is TRBV5-1 and J usage is TRBJ2-5; 13 bases are a match to TRBD2. Germline V gene lookup returns CDR1 SGHRS and CDR2 YFSETQ. The length of the CDR3 is 14 residues. J was trimmed by 5 bases and V by 7 bases; bases with no gene match: 5. The CDR3 region has the DNA TGCGCCAGCCGGACTAGCGGGAGTAGGGAGACCCAGTACTTC. Its protein is CASRTSGSRETQYF.

The chain couples TRBV13 to TRBJ2-7; no definite D call. V shed 3 bases and J shed 3 bases, with 12 bases lying between them. The CDR3 contains 14 residues. Germline V lookup: CDR1 PRHDT, CDR2 FYEKMQ (reference sequence). CDR3 loop: CASSFWYSRYEQYF. The CDR3 DNA reads TGTGCCAGCAGCTTTTGGTACTCCCGCTACGAGCAGTACTTC.

V is TRBV11-2 and J is TRBJ2-1; TRBD1 aligns across 10 bases. The CDR3 runs 15 residues. Germline V CDR1 and CDR2: SGHAT, FQNNGV. Trimming at V came to 5 bases and at J to 8 bases, leaving 9 bases not matched to a gene. CDR3 sequence (DNA): TGTGCCAGCAGCCCGTTAGGGGACAGGGGAGATGAGCAGTTCTTC. Its translation is CASSPLGDRGDEQFF.

The chain has TRBV5-6 and TRBJ1-1; the D gene is possibly TRBD1 (6 bases). Germline CDR1 reads SGHDT; CDR2 reads YYEEEE. The CDR3 consists of 13 residues. V was cut by 1 base and J by 5 bases, with 9 bases left in between. CDR3 region: CASSLRGLTEAFF. The CDR3 DNA reads as TGTGCCAGCAGCTTGCGGGGGCTGACTGAAGCTTTCTTT.